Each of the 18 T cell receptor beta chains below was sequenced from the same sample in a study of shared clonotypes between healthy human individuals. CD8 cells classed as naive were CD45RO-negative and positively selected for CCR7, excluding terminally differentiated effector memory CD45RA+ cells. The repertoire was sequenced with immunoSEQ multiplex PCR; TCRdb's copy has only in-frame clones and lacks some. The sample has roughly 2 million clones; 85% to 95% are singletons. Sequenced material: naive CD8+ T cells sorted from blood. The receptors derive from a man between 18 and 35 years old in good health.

DNA of the CDR3: TGTGCCAGCAGCTTTGAGGACAGGGGACCTCTCCACGAGCAGTACTTC. Translated, it gives CASSFEDRGPLHEQYF. The chain joins TRBV7-9 to TRBJ2-7; TRBD1 agrees at 9 bases. V dropped 3 bases and J dropped 5; count of bases not matched to a gene: 11. The CDR3 is made up of 16 amino acids. CDR1 and CDR2 (germline): SEHNR, FQNEAQ (reference sequence).

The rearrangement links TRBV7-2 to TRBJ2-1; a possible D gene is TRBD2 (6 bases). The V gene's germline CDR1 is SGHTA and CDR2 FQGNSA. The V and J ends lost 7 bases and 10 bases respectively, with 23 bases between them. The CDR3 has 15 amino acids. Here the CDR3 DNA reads TGTGCCAGCACACATAACCCCACTAGCTCACCGGAGCAGTTCTTC. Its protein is CASTHNPTSSPEQFF.

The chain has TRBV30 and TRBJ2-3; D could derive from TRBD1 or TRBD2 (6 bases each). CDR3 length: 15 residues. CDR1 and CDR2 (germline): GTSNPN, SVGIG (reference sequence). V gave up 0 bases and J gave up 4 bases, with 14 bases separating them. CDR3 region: CAWSVGGGSADTQYF. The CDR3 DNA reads TGTGCCTGGAGTGTAGGGGGAGGTAGTGCAGATACGCAGTATTTT.

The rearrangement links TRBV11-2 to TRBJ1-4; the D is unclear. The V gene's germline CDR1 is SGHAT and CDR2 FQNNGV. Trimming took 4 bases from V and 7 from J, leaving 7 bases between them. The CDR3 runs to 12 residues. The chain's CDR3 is CASSWSAEKLFF. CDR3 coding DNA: TGTGCCAGCAGCTGGTCGGCTGAAAAACTGTTTTTT.

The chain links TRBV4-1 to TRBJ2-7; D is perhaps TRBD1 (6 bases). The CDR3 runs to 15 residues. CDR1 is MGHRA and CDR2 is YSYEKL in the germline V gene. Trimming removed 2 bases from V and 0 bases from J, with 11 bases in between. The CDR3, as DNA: TGCGCCAGCAGCCAAACCCGGGACAACTCCTACGAGCAGTACTTC. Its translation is CASSQTRDNSYEQYF.

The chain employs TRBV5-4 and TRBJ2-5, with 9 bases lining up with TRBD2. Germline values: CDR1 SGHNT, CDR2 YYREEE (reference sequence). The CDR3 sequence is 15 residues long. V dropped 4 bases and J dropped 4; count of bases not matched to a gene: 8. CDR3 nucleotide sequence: TGTGCCAGCAGCATGGTCGGCGGGGGGGCAGAGACCCAGTACTTC. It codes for CASSMVGGGAETQYF.

CDR3 sequence: CASSPTLAGVYNEQFF. In DNA form, the CDR3 reads TGTGCCAGCAGCCCCACGTTGGCGGGGGTCTACAATGAGCAGTTCTTC. This sequence joins TRBV7-8 and TRBJ2-1; 7 bases match TRBD2. Per the germline V gene, CDR1 is SGHVS and CDR2 is FQNEAQ. With V trimmed by 5 bases and J by 3 bases, 10 bases remained unmatched. The CDR3 is 16 residues long.

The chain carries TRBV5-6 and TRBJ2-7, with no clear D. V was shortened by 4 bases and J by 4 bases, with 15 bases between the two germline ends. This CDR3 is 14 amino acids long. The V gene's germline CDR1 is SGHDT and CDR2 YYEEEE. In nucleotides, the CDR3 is TGTGCCAGCAGCCCGCTCGCCACCCCTTACGAGCAGTACTTC. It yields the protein CASSPLATPYEQYF.

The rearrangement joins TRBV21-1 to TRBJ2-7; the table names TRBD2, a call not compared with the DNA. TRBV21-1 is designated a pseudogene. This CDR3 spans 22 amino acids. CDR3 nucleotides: TGTGCCAGCAGCAAAGGAACTACTTTCGGACTCCTAACCGAGTTCCTTCCCTACGAGCAGTACTTC. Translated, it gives CASSKGTTFGLLTEFLPYEQYF.

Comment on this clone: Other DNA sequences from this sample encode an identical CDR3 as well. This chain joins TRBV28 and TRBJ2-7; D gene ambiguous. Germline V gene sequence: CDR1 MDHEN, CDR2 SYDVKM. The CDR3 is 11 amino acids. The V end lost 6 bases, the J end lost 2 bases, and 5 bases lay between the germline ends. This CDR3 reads CASSRTYEQYF. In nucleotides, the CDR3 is TGTGCCAGCAGCCGGACCTACGAGCAGTACTTC.

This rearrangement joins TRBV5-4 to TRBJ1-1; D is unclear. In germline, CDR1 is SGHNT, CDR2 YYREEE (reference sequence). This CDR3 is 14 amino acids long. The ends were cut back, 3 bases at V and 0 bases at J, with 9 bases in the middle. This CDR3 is CASSSEALNTEAFF. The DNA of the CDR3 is TGTGCCAGCAGCTCCGAGGCACTGAACACTGAAGCTTTCTTT.

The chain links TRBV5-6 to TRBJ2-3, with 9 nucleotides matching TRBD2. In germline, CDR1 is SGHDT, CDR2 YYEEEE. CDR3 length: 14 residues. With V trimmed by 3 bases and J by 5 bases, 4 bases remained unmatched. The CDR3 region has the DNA TGTGCCAGCAGCTCGGGACTAGCAGGAGATACGCAGTATTTT. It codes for CASSSGLAGDTQYF.

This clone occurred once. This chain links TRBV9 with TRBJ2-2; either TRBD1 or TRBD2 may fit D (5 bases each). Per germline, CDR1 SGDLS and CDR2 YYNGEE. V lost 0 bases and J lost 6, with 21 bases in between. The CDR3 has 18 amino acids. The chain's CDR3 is CASSVGGAGLPYAGELFF. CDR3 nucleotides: TGTGCCAGCAGCGTAGGGGGCGCGGGCCTCCCCTACGCCGGGGAGCTGTTTTTT.

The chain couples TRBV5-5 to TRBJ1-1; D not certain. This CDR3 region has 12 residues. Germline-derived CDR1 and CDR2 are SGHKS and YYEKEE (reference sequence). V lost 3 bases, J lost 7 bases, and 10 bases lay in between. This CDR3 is CASSSWILEAFF. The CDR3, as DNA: TGTGCCAGCAGCTCATGGATCCTTGAAGCTTTCTTT.

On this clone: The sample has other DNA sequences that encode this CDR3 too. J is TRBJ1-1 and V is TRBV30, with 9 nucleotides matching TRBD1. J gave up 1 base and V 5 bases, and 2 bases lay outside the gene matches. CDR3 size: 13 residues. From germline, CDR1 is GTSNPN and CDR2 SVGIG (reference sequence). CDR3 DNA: TGTGCCTGGTCGGACAGGGGGAACACTGAAGCTTTCTTT. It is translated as CAWSDRGNTEAFF.

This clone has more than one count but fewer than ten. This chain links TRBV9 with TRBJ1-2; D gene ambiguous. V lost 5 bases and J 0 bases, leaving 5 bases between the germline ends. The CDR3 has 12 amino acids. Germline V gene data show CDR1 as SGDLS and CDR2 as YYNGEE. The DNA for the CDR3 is TGTGCCAGCAGTAGTACTAACTATGGCTACACCTTC. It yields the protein CASSSTNYGYTF. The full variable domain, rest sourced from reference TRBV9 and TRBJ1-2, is DSGVTQTPKHLITATGQRVTLRCSPRSGDLSVYWYQQSLDQGLQFLIQYYNGEERAKGNILERFSAQQFPDLHSELNLSSLELGDSALYFCASSSTNYGYTFGSGTRLTVV.

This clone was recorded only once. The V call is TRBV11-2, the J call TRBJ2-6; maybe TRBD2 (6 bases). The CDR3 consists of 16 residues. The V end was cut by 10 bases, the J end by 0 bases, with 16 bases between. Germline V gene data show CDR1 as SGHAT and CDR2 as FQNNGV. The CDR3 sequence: CATPWRGTSGANVLTF. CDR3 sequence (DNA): TGTGCCACTCCGTGGCGGGGAACCTCTGGGGCCAACGTCCTGACTTTC.

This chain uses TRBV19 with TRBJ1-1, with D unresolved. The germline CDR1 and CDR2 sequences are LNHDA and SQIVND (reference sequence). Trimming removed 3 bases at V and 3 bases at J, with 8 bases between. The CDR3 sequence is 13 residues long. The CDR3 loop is CASSILVDTEAFF. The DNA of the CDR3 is TGTGCCAGTAGTATCCTAGTTGACACTGAAGCTTTCTTT.